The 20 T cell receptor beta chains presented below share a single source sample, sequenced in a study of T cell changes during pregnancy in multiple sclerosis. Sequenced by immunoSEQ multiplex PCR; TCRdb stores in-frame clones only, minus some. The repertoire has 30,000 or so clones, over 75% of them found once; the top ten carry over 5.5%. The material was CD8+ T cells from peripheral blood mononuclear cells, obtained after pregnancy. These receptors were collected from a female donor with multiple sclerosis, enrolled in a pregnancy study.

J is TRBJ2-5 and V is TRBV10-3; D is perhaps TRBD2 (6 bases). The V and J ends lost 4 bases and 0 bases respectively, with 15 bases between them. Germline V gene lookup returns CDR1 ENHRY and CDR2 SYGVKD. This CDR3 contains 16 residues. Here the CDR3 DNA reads TGTGCCATCAGTGGTTCGACTAGTGTGGACCAAGAGACCCAGTACTTC. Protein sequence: CAISGSTSVDQETQYF.

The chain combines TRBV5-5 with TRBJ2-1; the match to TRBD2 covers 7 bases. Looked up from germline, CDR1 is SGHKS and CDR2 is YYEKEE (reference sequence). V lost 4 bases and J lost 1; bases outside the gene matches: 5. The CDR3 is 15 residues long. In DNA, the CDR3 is TGTGCCAGCAGCCTAAGCGGGGATTCCTACAATGAGCAGTTCTTC. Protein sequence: CASSLSGDSYNEQFF. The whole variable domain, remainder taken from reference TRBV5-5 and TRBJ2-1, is DAGVTQSPTHLIKTRGQQVTLRCSPISGHKSVSWYQQVLGQGPQFIFQYYEKEERGRGNFPDRFSARQFPNYSSELNVNALLLGDSALYLCASSLSGDSYNEQFFGPGTRLTVL.

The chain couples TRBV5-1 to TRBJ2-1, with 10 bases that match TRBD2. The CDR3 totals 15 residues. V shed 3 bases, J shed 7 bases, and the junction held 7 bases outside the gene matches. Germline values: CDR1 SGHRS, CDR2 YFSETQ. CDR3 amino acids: CASSSIAGGFNEQFF. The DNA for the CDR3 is TGCGCCAGCAGCTCTATAGCGGGGGGTTTTAATGAGCAGTTCTTC.

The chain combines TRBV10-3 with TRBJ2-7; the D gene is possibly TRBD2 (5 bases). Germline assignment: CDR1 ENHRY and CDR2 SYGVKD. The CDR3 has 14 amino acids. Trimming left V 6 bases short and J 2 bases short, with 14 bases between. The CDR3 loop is CAIRKEEAAYEQYF. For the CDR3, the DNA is TGTGCCATCAGGAAAGAAGAAGCGGCCTACGAGCAGTACTTC.

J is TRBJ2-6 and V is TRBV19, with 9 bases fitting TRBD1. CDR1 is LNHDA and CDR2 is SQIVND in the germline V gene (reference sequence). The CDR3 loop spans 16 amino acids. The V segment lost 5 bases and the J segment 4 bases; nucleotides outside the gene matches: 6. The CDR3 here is CASSPGTGTGANVLTF. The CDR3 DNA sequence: TGTGCCAGTAGTCCCGGGACAGGGACCGGGGCCAACGTCCTGACTTTC. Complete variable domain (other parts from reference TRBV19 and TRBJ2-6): DGGITQSPKYLFRKEGQNVTLSCEQNLNHDAMYWYRQDPGQGLRLIYYSQIVNDFQKGDIAEGYSVSREKKESFPLTVTSAQKNPTAFYLCASSPGTGTGANVLTFGAGSRLTVL.

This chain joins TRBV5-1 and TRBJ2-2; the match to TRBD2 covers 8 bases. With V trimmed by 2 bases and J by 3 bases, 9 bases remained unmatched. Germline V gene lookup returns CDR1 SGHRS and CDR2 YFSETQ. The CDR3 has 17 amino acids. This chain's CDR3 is CASSFGRGEKDTGELFF. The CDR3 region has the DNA TGCGCCAGCAGCTTCGGGAGGGGCGAGAAAGACACCGGGGAGCTGTTTTTT. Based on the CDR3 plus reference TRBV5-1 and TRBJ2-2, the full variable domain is KAGVTQTPRYLIKTRGQQVTLSCSPISGHRSVSWYQQTPGQGLQFLFEYFSETQRNKGNFPGRFSGRQFSNSRSEMNVSTLELGDSALYLCASSFGRGEKDTGELFFGEGSRLTVL.

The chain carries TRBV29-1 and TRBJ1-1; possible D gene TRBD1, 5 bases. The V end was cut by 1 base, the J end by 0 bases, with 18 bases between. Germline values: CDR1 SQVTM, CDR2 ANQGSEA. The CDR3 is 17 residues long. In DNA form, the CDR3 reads TGCAGCGTTGAAGGAGCGACAGAGCCTATTATGAACACTGAAGCTTTCTTT. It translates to CSVEGATEPIMNTEAFF.

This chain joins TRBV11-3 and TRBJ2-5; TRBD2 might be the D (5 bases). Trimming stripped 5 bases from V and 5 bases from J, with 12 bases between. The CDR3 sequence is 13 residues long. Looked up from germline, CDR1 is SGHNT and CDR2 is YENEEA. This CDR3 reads CASSRRGEETQYF. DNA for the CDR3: TGTGCCAGCAGCCGCCGTGGGGAGGAGACCCAGTACTTC.

CDR3 amino acids: CASSSSGVQTYGYTF. CDR3 coding DNA: TGTGCCAGCAGTTCCTCCGGGGTGCAGACCTATGGCTACACCTTC. The chain is built from TRBV27 and TRBJ1-2, with D unresolved. The CDR3 sequence is 15 residues long. The ends were cut back, 4 bases at V and 4 bases at J, with 16 bases in the middle. The germline V gene has CDR1 MNHEY and CDR2 SMNVEV (reference sequence).

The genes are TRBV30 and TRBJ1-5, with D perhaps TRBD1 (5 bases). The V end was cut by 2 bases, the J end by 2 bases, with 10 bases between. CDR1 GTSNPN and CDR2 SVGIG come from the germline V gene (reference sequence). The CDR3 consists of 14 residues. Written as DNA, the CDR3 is TGTGCCTGGAGTCAGGGTGTGGGCAATCAGCCCCAGCATTTT. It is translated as CAWSQGVGNQPQHF.

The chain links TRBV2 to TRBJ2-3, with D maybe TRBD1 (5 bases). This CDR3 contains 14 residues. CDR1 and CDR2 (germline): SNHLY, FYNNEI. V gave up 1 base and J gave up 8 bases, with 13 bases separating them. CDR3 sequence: CASSEGPGIVTQYF. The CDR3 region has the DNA TGTGCCAGCAGTGAAGGTCCAGGGATTGTTACGCAGTATTTT.

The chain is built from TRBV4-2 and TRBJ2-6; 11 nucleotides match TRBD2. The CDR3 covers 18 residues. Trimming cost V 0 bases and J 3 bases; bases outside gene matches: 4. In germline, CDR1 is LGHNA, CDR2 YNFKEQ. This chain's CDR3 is CASSQEGLAGGGANVLTF. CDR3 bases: TGTGCCAGCAGCCAAGAGGGGCTAGCGGGAGGTGGGGCCAACGTCCTGACTTTC.

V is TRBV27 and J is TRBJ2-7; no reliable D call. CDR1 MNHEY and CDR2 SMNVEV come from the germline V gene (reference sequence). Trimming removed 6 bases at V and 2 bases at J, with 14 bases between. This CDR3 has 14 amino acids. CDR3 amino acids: CASSPAAAAYEQYF. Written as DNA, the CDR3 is TGTGCCAGCAGCCCCGCCGCTGCGGCCTACGAGCAGTACTTC.

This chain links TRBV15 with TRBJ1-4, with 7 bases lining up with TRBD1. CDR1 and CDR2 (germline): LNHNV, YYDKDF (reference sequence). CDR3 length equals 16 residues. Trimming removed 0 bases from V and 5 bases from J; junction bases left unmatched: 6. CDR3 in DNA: TGTGCCACCAGCAGAGACCGAGGCAGGGGGAATGAAAAACTGTTTTTT. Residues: CATSRDRGRGNEKLFF.

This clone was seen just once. As DNA, the CDR3 is TGTGCCAGCAGCGTCAGTAGCGGGTGGCAAGAGACCCAGTACTTC. Protein sequence: CASSVSSGWQETQYF. The chain employs TRBV7-8 and TRBJ2-5, with 7 bases matching TRBD2. CDR3 size: 15 residues. J lost 2 bases, V lost 5 bases, and 8 bases had no gene match. Germline values: CDR1 SGHVS, CDR2 FQNEAQ.

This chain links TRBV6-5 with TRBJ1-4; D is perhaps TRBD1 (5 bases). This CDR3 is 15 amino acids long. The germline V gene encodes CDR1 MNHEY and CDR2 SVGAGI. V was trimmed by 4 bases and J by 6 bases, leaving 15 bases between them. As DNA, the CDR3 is TGTGCCAGCAGTTCCCACCCAGGGTTTTATGAAAAACTGTTTTTT. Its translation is CASSSHPGFYEKLFF.

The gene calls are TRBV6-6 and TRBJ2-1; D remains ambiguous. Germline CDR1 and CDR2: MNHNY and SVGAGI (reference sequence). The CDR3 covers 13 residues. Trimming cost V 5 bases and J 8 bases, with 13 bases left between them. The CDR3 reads CASSHGSGDEQFF. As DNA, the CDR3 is TGTGCCAGCAGTCATGGGTCCGGAGATGAGCAGTTCTTC.

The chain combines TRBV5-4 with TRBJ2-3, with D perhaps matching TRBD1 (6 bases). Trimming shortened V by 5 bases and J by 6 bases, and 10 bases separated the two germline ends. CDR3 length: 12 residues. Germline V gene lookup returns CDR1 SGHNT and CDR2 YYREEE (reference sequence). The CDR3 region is CASRDSQDTQYF. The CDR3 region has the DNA TGTGCCAGCAGGGACAGTCAGGATACGCAGTATTTT.

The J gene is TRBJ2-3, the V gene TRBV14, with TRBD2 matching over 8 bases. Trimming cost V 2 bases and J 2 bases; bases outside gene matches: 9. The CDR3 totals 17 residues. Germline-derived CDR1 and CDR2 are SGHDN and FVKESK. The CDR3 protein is CASSQYAGTRYTDTQYF. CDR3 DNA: TGTGCCAGCAGCCAATACGCCGGGACTAGATACACAGATACGCAGTATTTT.

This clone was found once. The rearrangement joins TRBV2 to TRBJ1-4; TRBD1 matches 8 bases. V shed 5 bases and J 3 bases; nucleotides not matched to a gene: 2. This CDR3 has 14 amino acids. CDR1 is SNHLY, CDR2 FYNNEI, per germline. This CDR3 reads CASSPGGSNEKLFF. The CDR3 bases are TGTGCCAGCAGTCCAGGGGGCTCTAATGAAAAACTGTTTTTT.